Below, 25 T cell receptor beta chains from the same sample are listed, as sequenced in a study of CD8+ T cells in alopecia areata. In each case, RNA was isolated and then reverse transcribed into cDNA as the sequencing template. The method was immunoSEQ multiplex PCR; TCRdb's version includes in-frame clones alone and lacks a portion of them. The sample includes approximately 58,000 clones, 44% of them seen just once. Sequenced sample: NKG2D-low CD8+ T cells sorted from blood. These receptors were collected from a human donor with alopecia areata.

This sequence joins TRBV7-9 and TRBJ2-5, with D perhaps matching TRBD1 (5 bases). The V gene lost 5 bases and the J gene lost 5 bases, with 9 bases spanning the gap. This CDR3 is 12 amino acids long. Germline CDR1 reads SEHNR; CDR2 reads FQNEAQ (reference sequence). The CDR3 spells CASSPGLETQYF. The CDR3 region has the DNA TGTGCCAGCAGCCCAGGGTTGGAGACCCAGTACTTC.

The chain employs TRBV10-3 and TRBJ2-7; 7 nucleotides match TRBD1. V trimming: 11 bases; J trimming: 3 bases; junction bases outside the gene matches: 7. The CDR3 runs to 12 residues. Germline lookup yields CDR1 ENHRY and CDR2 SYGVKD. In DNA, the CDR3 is TGTGCCCTGGGGGACAGCAACTACGAGCAGTACTTC. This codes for CALGDSNYEQYF.

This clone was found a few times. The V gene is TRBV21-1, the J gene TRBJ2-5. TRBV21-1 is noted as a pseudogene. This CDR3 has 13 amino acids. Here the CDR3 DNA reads TGTGCCAGCAGCAAAGCACCCAAGGAGACCCAGTACTTC. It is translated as CASSKAPKETQYF.

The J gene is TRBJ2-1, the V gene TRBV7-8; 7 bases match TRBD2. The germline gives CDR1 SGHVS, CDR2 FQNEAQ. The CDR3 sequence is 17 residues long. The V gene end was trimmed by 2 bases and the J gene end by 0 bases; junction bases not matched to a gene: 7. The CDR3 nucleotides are TGTGCCAGCAGCTTATTTGGCACTAGCGCCTCCTACAATGAGCAGTTCTTC. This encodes CASSLFGTSASYNEQFF.

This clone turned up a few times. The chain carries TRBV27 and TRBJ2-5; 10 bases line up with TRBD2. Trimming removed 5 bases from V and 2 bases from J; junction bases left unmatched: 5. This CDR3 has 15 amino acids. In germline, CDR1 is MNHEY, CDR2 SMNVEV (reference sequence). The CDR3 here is CASSLRTSGQETQYF. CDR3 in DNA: TGTGCCAGCAGTCTTCGGACTAGCGGACAAGAGACCCAGTACTTC.

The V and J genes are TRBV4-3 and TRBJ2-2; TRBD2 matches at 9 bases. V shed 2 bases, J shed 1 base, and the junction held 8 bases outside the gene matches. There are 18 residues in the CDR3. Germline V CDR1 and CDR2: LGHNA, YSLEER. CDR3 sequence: CASSQTSGYKLNTGELFF. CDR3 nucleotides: TGCGCCAGCAGCCAAACTAGCGGGTATAAGCTGAACACCGGGGAGCTGTTTTTT.

CDR3 region: CASSLGSGFYEQYF. DNA for the CDR3: TGTGCCAGCAGCTTGGGGTCAGGCTTCTACGAGCAGTACTTC. The chain has TRBV5-6 and TRBJ2-7; D unclear. This CDR3 contains 14 residues. Between the trimmed V and J ends, which lost 0 bases and 3 bases, there was a span of 10 bases. Germline V CDR1 and CDR2: SGHDT, YYEEEE.

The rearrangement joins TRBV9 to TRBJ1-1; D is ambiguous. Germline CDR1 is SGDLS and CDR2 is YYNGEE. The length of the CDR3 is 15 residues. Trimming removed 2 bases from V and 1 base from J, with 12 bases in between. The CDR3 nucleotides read TGTGCCAGCAGCGTCAGCGGTCTGGGGAACACTGAAGCTTTCTTT. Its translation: CASSVSGLGNTEAFF. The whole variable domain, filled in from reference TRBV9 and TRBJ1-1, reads DSGVTQTPKHLITATGQRVTLRCSPRSGDLSVYWYQQSLDQGLQFLIQYYNGEERAKGNILERFSAQQFPDLHSELNLSSLELGDSALYFCASSVSGLGNTEAFFGQGTRLTVV.

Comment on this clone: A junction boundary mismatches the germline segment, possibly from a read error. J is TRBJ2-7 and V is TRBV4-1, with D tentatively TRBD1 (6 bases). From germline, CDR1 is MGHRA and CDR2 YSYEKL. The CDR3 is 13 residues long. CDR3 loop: CASSEEWGREQYF. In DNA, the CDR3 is TGCGCCAGCAGCGAAGAGTGGGGGCGGGAGCAGTACTTC.

In nucleotides, the CDR3 is TGTGCCAGCAGCCCTCCCCGGGCGGGAAACACTGAAGCTTTCTTT. This sequence encodes CASSPPRAGNTEAFF. The V call is TRBV9, the J call TRBJ1-1; D not certain. V was trimmed by 4 bases and J by 2 bases, leaving 15 bases between them. CDR1 and CDR2 (germline): SGDLS, YYNGEE. The CDR3 has 15 amino acids.

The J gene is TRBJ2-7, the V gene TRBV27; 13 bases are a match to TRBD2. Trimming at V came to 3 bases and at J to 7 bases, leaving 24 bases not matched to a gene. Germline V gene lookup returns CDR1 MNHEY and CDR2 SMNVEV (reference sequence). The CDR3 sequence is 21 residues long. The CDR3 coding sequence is TGTGCCAGCAGTTTCATAGTCAGCCCCCCGACCCCGGGACTAGCGGGGAAGGAGCAGTACTTC. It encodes CASSFIVSPPTPGLAGKEQYF.

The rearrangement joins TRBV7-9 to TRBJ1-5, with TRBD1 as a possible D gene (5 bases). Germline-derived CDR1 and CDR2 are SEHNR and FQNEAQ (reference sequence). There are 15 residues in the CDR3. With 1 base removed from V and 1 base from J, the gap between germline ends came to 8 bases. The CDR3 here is CASSLGGGSNQPQHF. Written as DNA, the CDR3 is TGTGCCAGCAGCTTAGGGGGCGGGAGCAATCAGCCCCAGCATTTT.

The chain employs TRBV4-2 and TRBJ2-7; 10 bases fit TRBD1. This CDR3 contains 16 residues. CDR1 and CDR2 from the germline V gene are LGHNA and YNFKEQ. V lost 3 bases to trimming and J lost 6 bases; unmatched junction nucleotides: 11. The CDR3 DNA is TGTGCCAGCAGCCAGGATCGTCCGGGACAGGGGCGCGAGCAGTACTTC. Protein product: CASSQDRPGQGREQYF.

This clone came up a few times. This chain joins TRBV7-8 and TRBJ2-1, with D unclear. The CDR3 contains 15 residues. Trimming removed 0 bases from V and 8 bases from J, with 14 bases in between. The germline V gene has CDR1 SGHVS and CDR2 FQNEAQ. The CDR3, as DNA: TGTGCCAGCAGCTTAGCTGGGTTCCTTTGGGATGAGCAGTTCTTC. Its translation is CASSLAGFLWDEQFF.

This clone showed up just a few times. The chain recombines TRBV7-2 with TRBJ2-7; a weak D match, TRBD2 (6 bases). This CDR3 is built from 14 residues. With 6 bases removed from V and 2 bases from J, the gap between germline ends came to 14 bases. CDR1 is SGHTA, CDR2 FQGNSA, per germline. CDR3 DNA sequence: TGTGCCAGCAGGGATTCTAGCGCTACCTACGAGCAGTACTTC. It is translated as CASRDSSATYEQYF. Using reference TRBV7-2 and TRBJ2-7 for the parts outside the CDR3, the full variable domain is GAGVSQSPSNKVTEKGKDVELRCDPISGHTALYWYRQSLGQGLEFLIYFQGNSAPDKSGLPSDRFSAERTGGSVSTLTIQRTQQEDSAVYLCASRDSSATYEQYFGPGTRLTVT.

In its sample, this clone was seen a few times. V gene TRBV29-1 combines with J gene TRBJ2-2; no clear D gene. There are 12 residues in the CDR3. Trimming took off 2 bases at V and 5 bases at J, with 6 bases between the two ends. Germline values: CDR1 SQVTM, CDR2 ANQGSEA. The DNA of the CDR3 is TGCAGCGTTGAAAGGTGGACCGGGGAGCTGTTTTTT. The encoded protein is CSVERWTGELFF.

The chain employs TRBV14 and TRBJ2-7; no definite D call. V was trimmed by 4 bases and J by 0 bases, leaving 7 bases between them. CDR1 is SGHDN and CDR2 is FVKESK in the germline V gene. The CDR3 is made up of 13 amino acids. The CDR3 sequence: CASSPSGSYEQYF. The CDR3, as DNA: TGTGCCAGCAGCCCTTCCGGCTCCTACGAGCAGTACTTC. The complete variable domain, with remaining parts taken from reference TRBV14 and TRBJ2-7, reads EAGVTQFPSHSVIEKGQTVTLRCDPISGHDNLYWYRRVMGKEIKFLLHFVKESKQDESGMPNNRFLAERTGGTYSTLKVQPAELEDSGVYFCASSPSGSYEQYFGPGTRLTVT.

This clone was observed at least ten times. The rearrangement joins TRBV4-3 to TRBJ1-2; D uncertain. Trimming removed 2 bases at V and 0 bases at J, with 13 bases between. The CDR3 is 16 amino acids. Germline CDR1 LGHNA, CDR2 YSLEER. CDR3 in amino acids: CASSQQDRASNYGYTF. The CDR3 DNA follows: TGCGCCAGCAGCCAACAGGATCGAGCTTCTAACTATGGCTACACCTTC.

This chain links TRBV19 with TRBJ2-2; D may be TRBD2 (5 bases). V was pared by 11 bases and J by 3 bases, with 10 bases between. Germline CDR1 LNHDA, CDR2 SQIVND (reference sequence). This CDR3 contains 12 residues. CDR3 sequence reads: CAGLADTGELFF. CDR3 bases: TGTGCCGGGCTAGCAGACACCGGGGAGCTGTTTTTT.

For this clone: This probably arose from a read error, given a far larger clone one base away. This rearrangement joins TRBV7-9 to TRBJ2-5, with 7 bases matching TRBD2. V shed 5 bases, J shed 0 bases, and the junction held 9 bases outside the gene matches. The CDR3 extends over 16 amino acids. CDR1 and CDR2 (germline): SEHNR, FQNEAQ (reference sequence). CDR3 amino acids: CASSQTSDNNQETQYF. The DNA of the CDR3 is TGTGCCAGCAGCCAAACTAGCGACAACAACCAAGAGACCCAGTACTTC.

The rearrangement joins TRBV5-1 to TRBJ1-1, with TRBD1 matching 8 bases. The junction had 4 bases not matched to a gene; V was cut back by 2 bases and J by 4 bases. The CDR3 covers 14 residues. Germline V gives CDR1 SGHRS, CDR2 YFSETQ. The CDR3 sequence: CASSLTGGVTEAFF. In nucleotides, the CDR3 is TGCGCCAGCAGCTTAACAGGGGGGGTCACTGAAGCTTTCTTT.

CDR3 in amino acids: CASSPGRGMNTEAFF. CDR3 in DNA: TGTGCCAGCTCACCAGGGCGGGGGATGAACACTGAAGCTTTCTTT. The chain links TRBV18 to TRBJ1-1; D perhaps matches TRBD1 (5 bases). Trimming took off 2 bases at V and 0 bases at J, with 10 bases between the two ends. The germline V gene encodes CDR1 KGHSH and CDR2 LQKENI. The CDR3 extends over 15 amino acids.

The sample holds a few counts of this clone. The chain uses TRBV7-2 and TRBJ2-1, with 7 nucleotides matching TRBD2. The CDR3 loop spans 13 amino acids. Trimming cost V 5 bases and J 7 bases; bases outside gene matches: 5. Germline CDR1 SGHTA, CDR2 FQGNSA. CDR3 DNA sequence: TGTGCCAGCAGCCACCGGGACTATAATGAGCAGTTCTTC. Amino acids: CASSHRDYNEQFF.

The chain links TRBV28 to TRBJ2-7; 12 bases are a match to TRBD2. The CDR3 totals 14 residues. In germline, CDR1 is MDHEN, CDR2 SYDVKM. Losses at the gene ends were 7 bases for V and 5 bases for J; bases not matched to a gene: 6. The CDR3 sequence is CASNLAGGSHEQYF. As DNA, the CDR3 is TGTGCCAGCAACCTAGCGGGAGGGTCCCACGAGCAGTACTTC.

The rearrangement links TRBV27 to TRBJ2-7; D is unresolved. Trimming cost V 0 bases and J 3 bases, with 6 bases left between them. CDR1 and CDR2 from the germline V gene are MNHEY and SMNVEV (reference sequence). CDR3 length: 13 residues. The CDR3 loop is CASSLSANYEQYF. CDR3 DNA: TGTGCCAGCAGTTTATCCGCAAACTACGAGCAGTACTTC.